These 14 T cell receptor beta chains came from one sample sequenced in a study of a mutant IDH1 vaccine in newly diagnosed glioma. TCRdb's table, derived via immunoSEQ multiplex PCR, lists solely in-frame clones and lacks some. This sample has nearly 50,000 clones, with around 86% found just once. Described time point: baseline, week 1 (first vaccination visit). Treatment specified: pre-vaccination baseline after standard-of-care therapy. The material sequenced was PBMCs, taken from a glioma patient treated with radiotherapy, temozolomide or both. The receptors were gathered from a man aged 35 to 55 with glioma.

The V call is TRBV11-2, the J call TRBJ1-2; TRBD1 matches at 11 bases. Germline values: CDR1 SGHAT, CDR2 FQNNGV. The CDR3 runs to 15 residues. V was pared by 5 bases and J by 8 bases, with 10 bases of the junction left unmatched. Written as DNA, the CDR3 is TGTGCCAGCAGCCCCGGACAGGGGGCATTACGCGGCTACACCTTC. It translates to CASSPGQGALRGYTF. The full variable domain, completed using reference TRBV11-2 and TRBJ1-2, is EAGVAQSPRYKIIEKRQSVAFWCNPISGHATLYWYQQILGQGPKLLIQFQNNGVVDDSQLPKDRFSAERLKGVDSTLKIQPAKLEDSAVYLCASSPGQGALRGYTFGSGTRLTVV.

V is TRBV21-1 and J is TRBJ1-1; the table gives TRBD1 as D, unverified against the DNA. TRBV21-1 is designated a pseudogene. This CDR3 has 14 amino acids. The CDR3 region is CASSKAFGTPEAFF. CDR3 in DNA: TGTGCCAGCAGCAAAGCGTTTGGGACACCTGAAGCTTTCTTT.

This chain uses TRBV5-5 with TRBJ1-3; a possible D gene is TRBD1 (5 bases). Trimming left V 5 bases short and J 2 bases short, with 8 bases between. CDR3 length: 13 amino acids. Germline V gene lookup returns CDR1 SGHKS and CDR2 YYEKEE (reference sequence). The CDR3 coding sequence is TGTGCCAGCAGGGGGGAGGCTGGAAACACCATATATTTT. It specifies CASRGEAGNTIYF.

V is TRBV6-1 and J is TRBJ1-3; 7 bases are shared with TRBD1. V trimming: 1 base; J trimming: 2 bases; junction bases outside the gene matches: 2. Germline V lookup: CDR1 MNHNS, CDR2 SASEGT. CDR3 length equals 15 residues. CDR3 DNA: TGTGCCAGCAGTGAAGGGCAGGGGGCTGGAAACACCATATATTTT. Amino acids: CASSEGQGAGNTIYF.

A note on this clone: Relative to the germline gene, one junction end is altered; a read error may explain this. The chain carries TRBV7-7 and TRBJ2-7; 8 positions agree with TRBD1. Looked up from germline, CDR1 is SSHAT and CDR2 is FNYEAQ (reference sequence). CDR3 length: 14 residues. This chain's CDR3 is CASSLGQGDYEQYF. CDR3 coding DNA: TGTGCTAGCAGCTTAGGACAGGGAGACTACGAGCAGTACTTC.

J is TRBJ2-7 and V is TRBV6-5; no clear D. The CDR3 is 15 amino acids. Trimming removed 6 bases from V and 2 bases from J, with 17 bases in between. In germline, CDR1 is MNHEY, CDR2 SVGAGI. The CDR3 sequence: CASRTGRSVAYEQYF. The CDR3 DNA reads TGTGCCAGCAGAACGGGTAGGAGTGTAGCCTACGAGCAGTACTTC.

This chain uses TRBV6-1 with TRBJ1-2; maybe TRBD1 (6 bases). CDR1 and CDR2 (germline): MNHNS, SASEGT. V lost 6 bases, J lost 4 bases, and 12 bases lay in between. There are 13 residues in the CDR3. CDR3 region: CASRGAGPYGYTF. The CDR3 region has the DNA TGTGCCAGCAGGGGGGCGGGGCCCTATGGCTACACCTTC.

This clone has just one count. This sequence joins TRBV29-1 and TRBJ2-7; 10 bases fit TRBD2. The V and J ends lost 7 bases and 1 base, in that order; junction bases with no gene match: 4. The germline V gene encodes CDR1 SQVTM and CDR2 ANQGSEA. This CDR3 is built from 13 residues. CDR3 DNA sequence: TGCAGCGGTAAACTAGCGGGGTCCTACGAGCAGTACTTC. Translating gives CSGKLAGSYEQYF.

V is TRBV7-2 and J is TRBJ2-7; D gene ambiguous. The length of the CDR3 is 14 residues. Germline V gene lookup returns CDR1 SGHTA and CDR2 FQGNSA. Between the trimmed V and J ends, which lost 5 bases and 6 bases, there was a span of 17 bases. CDR3 in amino acids: CASSRTIGGGEQYF. CDR3 bases: TGTGCCAGCAGCCGTACGATAGGTGGCGGCGAGCAGTACTTC.

The V call is TRBV1, the J call TRBJ2-5; the D segment call TRBD2 is taken from the table without a DNA check. TRBV1 counts as a pseudogene. This CDR3 is 17 amino acids long. CDR3: CTSSPPWLAGSQETQYF. CDR3 sequence (DNA): TGCACCAGCAGCCCCCCTTGGCTAGCGGGATCCCAAGAGACCCAGTACTTC.

A few counts support this clone. The chain uses TRBV18 and TRBJ1-1; TRBD1 might be the D (5 bases). The length of the CDR3 is 12 residues. Trimming shortened V by 6 bases and J by 8 bases, and 13 bases separated the two germline ends. CDR1 is KGHSH, CDR2 LQKENI, per germline. The CDR3 sequence is CASSPLQAEAFF. The CDR3 DNA reads TGTGCCAGCTCGCCATTACAGGCGGAAGCTTTCTTT. The full variable domain, its missing parts supplied by reference TRBV18 and TRBJ1-1, is NAGVMQNPRHLVRRRGQEARLRCSPMKGHSHVYWYRQLPEEGLKFMVYLQKENIIDESGMPKERFSAEFPKEGPSILRIQQVVRGDSAAYFCASSPLQAEAFFGQGTRLTVV.

The chain links TRBV7-2 to TRBJ2-5; possibly TRBD2 for D (5 bases). Between the trimmed V and J ends, which lost 8 bases and 5 bases, there was a span of 15 bases. Germline CDR1 SGHTA, CDR2 FQGNSA. This CDR3 is 13 amino acids long. CDR3 in DNA: TGTGCCAGCGCCTCGGGAAGGGTCGAGACCCAGTACTTC. Its protein is CASASGRVETQYF.

This sequence joins TRBV5-1 and TRBJ2-1, with D perhaps assigned TRBD1 or TRBD2 (6 bases each). Per the germline V gene, CDR1 is SGHRS and CDR2 is YFSETQ. V was trimmed by 4 bases and J by 2 bases, leaving 13 bases between them. The CDR3 is made up of 15 amino acids. The CDR3 DNA is TGCGCCAGCAGCCGGGGGCCTATGACCTACAATGAGCAGTTCTTC. It translates to CASSRGPMTYNEQFF.

The gene calls are TRBV5-4 and TRBJ1-2; no clear D. CDR1 is SGHNT, CDR2 YYREEE, per germline (reference sequence). The CDR3 has 12 residues. Trimming took 4 bases from V and 6 from J, leaving 10 bases between them. CDR3 residues: CASSPTGHGYTF. For the CDR3, the DNA is TGTGCCAGCAGCCCGACGGGCCATGGCTACACCTTC.